Below are 28 T cell receptor beta chains sequenced from a single sample in a study of blood T cell repertoires in COVID-19. The protocol was immunoSEQ multiplex PCR, while the TCRdb copy is restricted to in-frame clones and leaves out a portion. This table has 310,000 or so clones, approximately 82% appearing once. Specimen: peripheral blood. These receptors came from a woman aged 45-65 years with acute or convalescent COVID-19.

The gene calls are TRBV27 and TRBJ1-4, with TRBD1 matching over 9 bases. Germline V gives CDR1 MNHEY, CDR2 SMNVEV (reference sequence). Trimming took 5 bases from V and 7 from J; bases not matched to a gene: 8. The CDR3 extends over 15 amino acids. The CDR3 here is CASSLRDRASEKLFF. CDR3 bases: TGTGCCAGCAGTCTCCGGGACAGGGCAAGTGAAAAACTGTTTTTT.

Many counts were recorded for this clone. The rearrangement joins TRBV9 to TRBJ1-2, with 7 bases aligning to TRBD1. CDR3 length: 14 residues. Per germline, CDR1 SGDLS and CDR2 YYNGEE. V shed 6 bases, J shed 8 bases, and the junction held 13 bases outside the gene matches. The CDR3 sequence: CASTETGMDPGYTF. The CDR3 bases are TGTGCCAGCACAGAGACAGGGATGGATCCCGGCTACACCTTC.

This rearrangement joins TRBV19 to TRBJ2-5; 9 nucleotides agree with TRBD2. V was clipped by 4 bases and J by 2 bases; unmatched bases: 8. Germline V gene sequence: CDR1 LNHDA, CDR2 SQIVND (reference sequence). This CDR3 has 16 amino acids. CDR3 amino acids: CASSTLSSGDQETQYF. The CDR3 coding sequence is TGTGCCAGTAGTACACTATCTAGCGGGGATCAAGAGACCCAGTACTTC. The entire variable domain, with the rest obtained from reference TRBV19 and TRBJ2-5, is as follows: DGGITQSPKYLFRKEGQNVTLSCEQNLNHDAMYWYRQDPGQGLRLIYYSQIVNDFQKGDIAEGYSVSREKKESFPLTVTSAQKNPTAFYLCASSTLSSGDQETQYFGPGTRLLVL.

This chain connects TRBV18 to TRBJ1-1, with 7 positions matching TRBD1. The CDR3 length is 17 residues. CDR1 and CDR2 (germline): KGHSH, LQKENI. Trimming cost V 1 base and J 3 bases; bases outside gene matches: 11. CDR3 amino acids: CASSPRGGADGYTEAFF. The DNA for the CDR3 is TGTGCCAGCTCACCACGAGGGGGCGCGGATGGGTACACTGAAGCTTTCTTT.

This chain links TRBV4-1 with TRBJ2-7; TRBD2 matches 8 bases. The CDR3 totals 16 residues. Germline V gives CDR1 MGHRA, CDR2 YSYEKL. V trimming: 0 bases; J trimming: 3 bases; junction bases outside the gene matches: 7. The CDR3 DNA follows: TGCGCCAGCAGCCAAGATTCCGGGGGGGCGTTCTACGAGCAGTACGTC. Translating it yields CASSQDSGGAFYEQYV.

This clone was recorded once. The chain carries TRBV5-1 and TRBJ2-5; 10 bases align to TRBD2. Germline-derived CDR1 and CDR2 are SGHRS and YFSETQ. V shed 0 bases and J 1 base; nucleotides not matched to a gene: 3. The CDR3 spans 16 residues. CDR3 amino acids: CASSLVTSGAQETQYF. The DNA for the CDR3 is TGCGCCAGCAGCTTGGTTACTAGCGGGGCCCAAGAGACCCAGTACTTC. The full variable domain, with the rest looked up from reference TRBV5-1 and TRBJ2-5, is KAGVTQTPRYLIKTRGQQVTLSCSPISGHRSVSWYQQTPGQGLQFLFEYFSETQRNKGNFPGRFSGRQFSNSRSEMNVSTLELGDSALYLCASSLVTSGAQETQYFGPGTRLLVL.

This rearrangement joins TRBV7-2 to TRBJ2-7, with TRBD1 matching 12 bases. The V gene end was trimmed by 7 bases and the J gene end by 7 bases; junction bases not matched to a gene: 8. Germline V lookup: CDR1 SGHTA, CDR2 FQGNSA. This CDR3 comprises 14 residues. The CDR3 loop is CASTAGTGGGEQYV. Written as DNA, the CDR3 is TGTGCCAGCACCGCCGGGACAGGGGGCGGGGAGCAGTACGTC.

The chain is built from TRBV6-5 and TRBJ1-5, with D perhaps TRBD1 (5 bases). V was shortened by 6 bases and J by 3 bases, with 9 bases between the two germline ends. In germline, CDR1 is MNHEY, CDR2 SVGAGI. The CDR3 is 13 amino acids. CDR3 region: CASSRAPNQPQHF. As DNA, the CDR3 is TGTGCCAGCAGCAGGGCCCCCAATCAGCCCCAGCATTTT.

The gene calls are TRBV4-3 and TRBJ1-2, with a possible D match to TRBD1 (6 bases). This CDR3 spans 13 amino acids. Germline CDR1 and CDR2: LGHNA and YSLEER. V lost 0 bases to trimming and J lost 5 bases, with 7 bases between them. CDR3 protein: CASSQDQGYGYTF. The CDR3 nucleotides are TGCGCCAGCAGCCAAGATCAGGGGTATGGCTACACCTTC.

V and J are TRBV6-5 and TRBJ1-1; the D gene is possibly TRBD1 (6 bases). This CDR3 contains 14 residues. The germline V gene encodes CDR1 MNHEY and CDR2 SVGAGI. V dropped 2 bases and J dropped 5 bases, with 12 bases sitting between them. The CDR3 DNA follows: TGTGCCAGCAGTTACAAGGACAGTAAGACTGAAGCTTTCTTT. This codes for CASSYKDSKTEAFF.

The J gene is TRBJ2-7, the V gene TRBV3-1 (or the pseudogene TRBV3-2); 8 bases fit TRBD2. Germline V gene data show CDR1 as LGHDT and CDR2 as YNNKEL (reference sequence). This CDR3 is 15 amino acids long. V lost 0 bases to trimming and J lost 4 bases; unmatched junction nucleotides: 5. The CDR3 loop reads CASSQESGRGYEQYF. CDR3 nucleotide sequence: TGTGCCAGCAGCCAAGAGAGCGGGAGAGGTTACGAGCAGTACTTC.

The genes are TRBV5-5 and TRBJ2-7; D call uncertain. Germline values: CDR1 SGHKS, CDR2 YYEKEE (reference sequence). CDR3 length: 13 amino acids. V was clipped by 5 bases and J by 3 bases, with 12 bases between them. The CDR3 loop is CASRLVIDYEQYF. The CDR3 DNA follows: TGTGCCAGCAGACTTGTAATAGACTACGAGCAGTACTTC.

The chain joins TRBV20-1 to TRBJ1-5; 8 positions match TRBD1. CDR3 size: 16 residues. Germline CDR1 reads DFQATT; CDR2 reads SNEGSKA (reference sequence). V was pared by 3 bases and J by 3 bases, with 10 bases of the junction left unmatched. The CDR3 reads CSASDEGQVDNQPQHF. Written as DNA, the CDR3 is TGCAGTGCTAGTGACGAGGGACAGGTGGACAATCAGCCCCAGCATTTT.

The chain recombines TRBV12-3 or TRBV12-4 with TRBJ1-1; D gene unclear. This CDR3 is built from 13 residues. V gave up 7 bases and J gave up 0 bases, with 9 bases separating them. CDR3 in amino acids: CASTTELNTEAFF. The CDR3 DNA follows: TGTGCCAGCACTACAGAACTGAACACTGAAGCTTTCTTT.

The CDR3 sequence is CASSLGETSGGHGAKNIQYF. The CDR3 nucleotides read TGCGCCAGCAGCTTGGGCGAGACTAGCGGGGGCCACGGGGCCAAAAACATTCAGTACTTC. The chain carries TRBV5-1 and TRBJ2-4; 12 nucleotides align to TRBD2. Germline CDR1 reads SGHRS; CDR2 reads YFSETQ. J gave up 1 base and V 0 bases, and 11 bases lay outside the gene matches. The CDR3 consists of 20 residues.

The rearrangement uses TRBV21-1 and TRBJ1-1. TRBV21-1 counts as a pseudogene. The CDR3 is made up of 12 amino acids. Here the CDR3 DNA reads TGTGCCAGCATCTACCTTCGAGGTCGGGCTTTCTTT. Amino acids: CASIYLRGRAFF.

As DNA, the CDR3 is TGTGCCAGCAGTGAGGGGCTAGCGGGGGGTCAAGAGACCCAGTACTTC. It yields the protein CASSEGLAGGQETQYF. The J gene is TRBJ2-5, the V gene TRBV2; 11 bases line up with TRBD2. This CDR3 is 16 amino acids long. Germline values: CDR1 SNHLY, CDR2 FYNNEI. V shed 3 bases, J shed 2 bases, and the junction held 5 bases outside the gene matches.

This clone has a single count. The gene calls are TRBV9 and TRBJ2-1; 11 nucleotides line up with TRBD2. This CDR3 spans 17 amino acids. Losses at the gene ends were 0 bases for V and 7 bases for J; bases not matched to a gene: 9. Looked up from germline, CDR1 is SGDLS and CDR2 is YYNGEE. The CDR3 DNA follows: TGTGCCAGCAGCGTAGGAGGCACTAGCGGGAGCCGGAATGAGCAGTTCTTC. Its translation: CASSVGGTSGSRNEQFF.

J is TRBJ1-1 and V is TRBV11-2; D remains unclear. Germline CDR1 reads SGHAT; CDR2 reads FQNNGV. This CDR3 region has 12 residues. Trimming left V 5 bases short and J 0 bases short, with 4 bases between. The CDR3 nucleotides are TGTGCCAGCAGCCCGGTGAACACTGAAGCTTTCTTT. Protein product: CASSPVNTEAFF.

This chain uses TRBV5-1 with TRBJ2-3; 8 positions agree with TRBD2. Germline CDR1 SGHRS, CDR2 YFSETQ. V trimming: 3 bases; J trimming: 2 bases; junction bases outside the gene matches: 8. The CDR3 contains 16 residues. The chain's CDR3 is CASSSSGGQITDTQYF. CDR3 sequence (DNA): TGCGCCAGCAGCTCCTCGGGGGGGCAGATCACAGATACGCAGTATTTT.

The chain has TRBV5-1 and TRBJ2-4, with a weak D call TRBD2 (5 bases). The V end was cut by 4 bases, the J end by 12 bases, with 23 bases between. Germline-derived CDR1 and CDR2 are SGHRS and YFSETQ. There are 15 residues in the CDR3. CDR3 nucleotides: TGCGCCAGCAGCCCGGGCGGGTCAGAAATAACCTCTCAGTACTTC. Its translation is CASSPGGSEITSQYF.

The chain combines TRBV29-1 with TRBJ1-1; the D gene is possibly TRBD1 (6 bases). The V end was cut by 8 bases, the J end by 1 base, with 14 bases between. This CDR3 spans 13 amino acids. Germline CDR1 SQVTM, CDR2 ANQGSEA. Here the CDR3 reads CSLRPGANTEAFF. The CDR3 DNA sequence: TGCAGCCTTCGGCCAGGGGCGAACACTGAAGCTTTCTTT. The full variable domain, its missing parts supplied by reference TRBV29-1 and TRBJ1-1, is SAVISQKPSRDICQRGTSLTIQCQVDSQVTMMFWYRQQPGQSLTLIATANQGSEATYESGFVIDKFPISRPNLTFSTLTVSNMSPEDSSIYLCSLRPGANTEAFFGQGTRLTVV.

Written as DNA, the CDR3 is TGTGCCAGCAGCTTTGGCGGGGGGGCGGAAGAGACCCAGTACTTC. Protein: CASSFGGGAEETQYF. The rearrangement uses TRBV7-2 and TRBJ2-5, with 9 bases that match TRBD2. CDR3 length: 15 amino acids. Germline V gene sequence: CDR1 SGHTA, CDR2 FQGNSA. J lost 3 bases, V lost 3 bases, and 5 bases had no gene match.

The chain combines TRBV2 with TRBJ1-2; tentatively, D is TRBD1 (6 bases). This CDR3 comprises 14 residues. The V gene lost 3 bases and the J gene lost 7 bases, with 15 bases spanning the gap. Per the germline V gene, CDR1 is SNHLY and CDR2 is FYNNEI. CDR3 sequence reads: CASSEMDSLSGYTF. CDR3 DNA sequence: TGTGCCAGCAGTGAGATGGACAGTTTAAGTGGCTACACCTTC.

The J gene is TRBJ2-1, the V gene TRBV9; 8 bases match TRBD2. Germline lookup yields CDR1 SGDLS and CDR2 YYNGEE. This CDR3 spans 16 amino acids. J lost 1 base, V lost 0 bases, and 3 bases had no gene match. In DNA form, the CDR3 reads TGTGCCAGCAGCGTAGGACTAGCGCTATCCTACAATGAGCAGTTCTTC. Amino acids: CASSVGLALSYNEQFF.

The chain links TRBV29-1 to TRBJ1-4; the D is unclear. V was cut by 5 bases and J by 3 bases, with 10 bases left in between. This CDR3 has 13 amino acids. Germline assignment: CDR1 SQVTM and CDR2 ANQGSEA. The CDR3 sequence: CSVQEQPNEKLFF. CDR3 bases: TGCAGCGTTCAGGAACAGCCTAATGAAAAACTGTTTTTT.

This sequence joins TRBV7-3 and TRBJ2-1; perhaps TRBD2 as D (7 bases). The V and J ends lost 4 bases and 12 bases respectively, with 13 bases between them. The CDR3 length is 12 residues. Germline CDR1 reads SGHTA; CDR2 reads FQGTGA. The CDR3 sequence: CASSSGEGGQFF. The CDR3 nucleotides read TGTGCCAGCAGCTCAGGGGAGGGTGGGCAGTTCTTC.

This clone was observed a handful of times. The chain links TRBV7-9 to TRBJ1-5; D not certain. Germline loops: CDR1 SEHNR, CDR2 FQNEAQ (reference sequence). Trimming left V 5 bases short and J 1 base short, with 6 bases between. This CDR3 is built from 13 residues. The CDR3 DNA sequence: TGTGCCAGCAGCCTTCAGAGCAATCAGCCCCAGCATTTT. It specifies CASSLQSNQPQHF.